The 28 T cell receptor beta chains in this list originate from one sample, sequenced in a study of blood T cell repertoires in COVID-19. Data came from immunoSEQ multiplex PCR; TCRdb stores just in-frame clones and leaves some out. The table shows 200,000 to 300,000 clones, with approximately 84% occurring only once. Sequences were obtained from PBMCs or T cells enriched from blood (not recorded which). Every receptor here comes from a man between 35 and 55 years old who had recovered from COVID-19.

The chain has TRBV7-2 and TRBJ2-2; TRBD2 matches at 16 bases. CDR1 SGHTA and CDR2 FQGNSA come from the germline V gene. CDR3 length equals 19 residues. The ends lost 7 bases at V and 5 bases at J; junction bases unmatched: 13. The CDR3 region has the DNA TGTGCCAGCACCCCCTACATGGGACTAGCGGGGGGGCGAACCGGGGAGCTGTTTTTT. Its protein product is CASTPYMGLAGGRTGELFF. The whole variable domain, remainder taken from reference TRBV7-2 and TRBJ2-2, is GAGVSQSPSNKVTEKGKDVELRCDPISGHTALYWYRQSLGQGLEFLIYFQGNSAPDKSGLPSDRFSAERTGGSVSTLTIQRTQQEDSAVYLCASTPYMGLAGGRTGELFFGEGSRLTVL.

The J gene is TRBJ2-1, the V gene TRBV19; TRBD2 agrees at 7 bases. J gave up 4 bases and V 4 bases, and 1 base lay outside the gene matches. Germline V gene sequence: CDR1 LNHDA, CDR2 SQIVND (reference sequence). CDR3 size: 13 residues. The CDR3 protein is CASSRLAYNEQFF. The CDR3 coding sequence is TGTGCCAGTAGTAGACTAGCTTACAATGAGCAGTTCTTC. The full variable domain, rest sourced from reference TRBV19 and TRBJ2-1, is DGGITQSPKYLFRKEGQNVTLSCEQNLNHDAMYWYRQDPGQGLRLIYYSQIVNDFQKGDIAEGYSVSREKKESFPLTVTSAQKNPTAFYLCASSRLAYNEQFFGPGTRLTVL.

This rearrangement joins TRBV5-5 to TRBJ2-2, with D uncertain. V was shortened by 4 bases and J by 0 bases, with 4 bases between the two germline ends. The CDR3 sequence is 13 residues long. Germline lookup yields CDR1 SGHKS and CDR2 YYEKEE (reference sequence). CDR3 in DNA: TGTGCCAGCAGCCCAGCGAACACCGGGGAGCTGTTTTTT. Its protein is CASSPANTGELFF.

The CDR3 reads CASSRGGIGGTDTQYF. CDR3 nucleotide sequence: TGTGCCAGCAGCCGCGGGGGTATTGGTGGCACAGATACGCAGTATTTT. This sequence joins TRBV7-2 and TRBJ2-3, with 7 bases identical to TRBD2. CDR1 is SGHTA and CDR2 is FQGNSA in the germline V gene. Trimming at V came to 5 bases and at J to 1 base, leaving 9 bases not matched to a gene. The CDR3 is made up of 16 amino acids.

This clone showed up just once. Written as DNA, the CDR3 is TGCGCCAGCAGCGCGGGACAGCTCTCCTACAATGAGCAGTTCTTC. It translates to CASSAGQLSYNEQFF. The rearrangement joins TRBV5-1 to TRBJ2-1; D is perhaps TRBD1 (7 bases). V lost 4 bases, J lost 0 bases, and 11 bases lay in between. The length of the CDR3 is 15 residues. Per the germline V gene, CDR1 is SGHRS and CDR2 is YFSETQ.

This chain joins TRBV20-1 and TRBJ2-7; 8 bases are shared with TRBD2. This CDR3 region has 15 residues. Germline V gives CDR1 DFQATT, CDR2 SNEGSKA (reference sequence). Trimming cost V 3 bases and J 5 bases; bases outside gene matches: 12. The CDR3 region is CSASPPGLVSDEQYF. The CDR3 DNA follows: TGCAGTGCTAGTCCTCCGGGACTAGTCTCTGACGAGCAGTACTTC.

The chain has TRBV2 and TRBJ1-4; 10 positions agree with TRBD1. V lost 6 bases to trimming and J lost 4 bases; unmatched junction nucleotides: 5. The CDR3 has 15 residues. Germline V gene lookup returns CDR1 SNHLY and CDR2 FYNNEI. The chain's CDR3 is CASRLDRGHNEKLFF. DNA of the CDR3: TGTGCCAGCAGGCTAGACAGGGGGCATAATGAAAAACTGTTTTTT.

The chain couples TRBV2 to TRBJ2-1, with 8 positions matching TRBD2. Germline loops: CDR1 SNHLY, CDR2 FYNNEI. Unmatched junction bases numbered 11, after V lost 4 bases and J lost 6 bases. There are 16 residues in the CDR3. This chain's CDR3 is CASSALTSGASNEQFF. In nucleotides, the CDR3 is TGTGCCAGCAGTGCCCTAACTAGCGGTGCTTCCAATGAGCAGTTCTTC.

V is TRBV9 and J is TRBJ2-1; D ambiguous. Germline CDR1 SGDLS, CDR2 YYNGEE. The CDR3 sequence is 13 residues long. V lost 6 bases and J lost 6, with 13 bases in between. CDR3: CASTPGKGNEQFF. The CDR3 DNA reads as TGTGCCAGCACCCCAGGTAAAGGCAATGAGCAGTTCTTC.

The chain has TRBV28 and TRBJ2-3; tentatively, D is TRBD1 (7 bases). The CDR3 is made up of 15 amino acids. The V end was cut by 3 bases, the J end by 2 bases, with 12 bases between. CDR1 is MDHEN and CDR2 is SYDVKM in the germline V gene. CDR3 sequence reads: CASSLTGTVTDTQYF. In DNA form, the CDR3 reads TGTGCCAGCAGTTTGACAGGGACTGTCACAGATACGCAGTATTTT.

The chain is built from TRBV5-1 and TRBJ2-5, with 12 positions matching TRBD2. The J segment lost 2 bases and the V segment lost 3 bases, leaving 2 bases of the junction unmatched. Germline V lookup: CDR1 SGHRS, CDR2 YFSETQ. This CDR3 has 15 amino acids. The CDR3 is CASSSGLAGQETQYF. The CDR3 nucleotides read TGCGCCAGCAGCTCGGGACTAGCGGGTCAAGAGACCCAGTACTTC. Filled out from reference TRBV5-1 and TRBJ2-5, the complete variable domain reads KAGVTQTPRYLIKTRGQQVTLSCSPISGHRSVSWYQQTPGQGLQFLFEYFSETQRNKGNFPGRFSGRQFSNSRSEMNVSTLELGDSALYLCASSSGLAGQETQYFGPGTRLLVL.

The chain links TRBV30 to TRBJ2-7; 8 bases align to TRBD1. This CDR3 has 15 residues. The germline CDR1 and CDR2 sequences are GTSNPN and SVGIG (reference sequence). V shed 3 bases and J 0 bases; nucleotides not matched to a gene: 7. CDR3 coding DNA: TGTGCCTGGAGAAAGACAGGGGCCAGCTCCTACGAGCAGTACTTC. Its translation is CAWRKTGASSYEQYF.

The DNA for the CDR3 is TGTGCCAGCAGACAGGGACAGGGGGGCTACACCTTC. Translated: CASRQGQGGYTF. V and J are TRBV2 and TRBJ1-2; 10 bases fit TRBD1. V lost 6 bases, J lost 8 bases, and 3 bases stayed unmatched. The CDR3 runs to 12 residues. In germline, CDR1 is SNHLY, CDR2 FYNNEI.

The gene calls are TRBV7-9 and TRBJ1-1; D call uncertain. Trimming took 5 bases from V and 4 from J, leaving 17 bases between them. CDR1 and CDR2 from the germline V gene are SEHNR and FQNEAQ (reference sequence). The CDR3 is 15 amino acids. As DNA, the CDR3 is TGTGCCAGCAGCCCCGTCCAAGACACTCTCACTGAAGCTTTCTTT. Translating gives CASSPVQDTLTEAFF.

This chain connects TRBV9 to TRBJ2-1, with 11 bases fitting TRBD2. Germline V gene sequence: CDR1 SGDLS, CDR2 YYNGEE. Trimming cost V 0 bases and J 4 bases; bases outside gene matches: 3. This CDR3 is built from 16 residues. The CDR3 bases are TGTGCCAGCAGCGTAGTGGGGACTAGCGGATACAATGAGCAGTTCTTC. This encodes CASSVVGTSGYNEQFF.

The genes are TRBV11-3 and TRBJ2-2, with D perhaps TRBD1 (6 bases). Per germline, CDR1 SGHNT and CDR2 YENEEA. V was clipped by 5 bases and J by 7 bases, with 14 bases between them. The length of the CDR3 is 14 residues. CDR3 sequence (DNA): TGTGCCAGCAGCGCCGCAGGGGCCCTCGGGGAGCTGTTTTTT. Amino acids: CASSAAGALGELFF. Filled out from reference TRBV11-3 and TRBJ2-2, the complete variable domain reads EAGVVQSPRYKIIEKKQPVAFWCNPISGHNTLYWYLQNLGQGPELLIRYENEEAVDDSQLPKDRFSAERLKGVDSTLKIQPAELGDSAVYLCASSAAGALGELFFGEGSRLTVL.

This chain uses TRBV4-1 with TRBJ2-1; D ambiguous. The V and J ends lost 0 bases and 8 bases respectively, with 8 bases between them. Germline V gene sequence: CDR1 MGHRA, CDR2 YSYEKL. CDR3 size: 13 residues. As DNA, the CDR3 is TGCGCCAGCAGCCAAGATCTGTTCTATGAGCAGTTCTTC. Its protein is CASSQDLFYEQFF.

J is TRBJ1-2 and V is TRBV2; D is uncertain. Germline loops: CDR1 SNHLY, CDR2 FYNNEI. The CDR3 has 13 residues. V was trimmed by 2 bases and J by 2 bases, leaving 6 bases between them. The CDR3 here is CASSELRNYGYTF. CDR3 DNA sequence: TGTGCCAGCAGTGAACTTCGGAACTATGGCTACACCTTC.

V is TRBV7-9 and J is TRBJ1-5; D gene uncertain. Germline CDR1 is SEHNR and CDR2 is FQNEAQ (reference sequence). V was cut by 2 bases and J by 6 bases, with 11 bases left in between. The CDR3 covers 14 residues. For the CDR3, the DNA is TGTGCCAGCAGCTTATTCGGGGAGCCTCAGCCCCAGCATTTT. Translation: CASSLFGEPQPQHF.

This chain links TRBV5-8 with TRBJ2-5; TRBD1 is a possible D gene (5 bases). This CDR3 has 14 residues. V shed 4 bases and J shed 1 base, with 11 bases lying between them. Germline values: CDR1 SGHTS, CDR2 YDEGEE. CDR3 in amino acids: CASSVQVGQETQYF. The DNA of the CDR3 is TGTGCCAGCAGCGTACAGGTTGGCCAAGAGACCCAGTACTTC.

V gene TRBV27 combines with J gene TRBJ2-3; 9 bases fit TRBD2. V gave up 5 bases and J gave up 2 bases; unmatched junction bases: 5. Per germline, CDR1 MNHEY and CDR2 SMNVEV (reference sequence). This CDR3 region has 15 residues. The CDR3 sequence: CASSRLAVYTDTQYF. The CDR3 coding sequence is TGTGCCAGCAGTAGACTAGCGGTATACACAGATACGCAGTATTTT.

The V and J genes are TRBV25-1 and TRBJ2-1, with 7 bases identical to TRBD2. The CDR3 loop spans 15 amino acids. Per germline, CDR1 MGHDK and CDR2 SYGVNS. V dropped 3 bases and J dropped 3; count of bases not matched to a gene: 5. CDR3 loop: CASSDSRDYYNEQFF. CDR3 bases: TGTGCCAGCAGTGATTCCCGGGACTACTACAATGAGCAGTTCTTC.

Here the CDR3 reads CASSPLGTQSSYEQYF. The CDR3 DNA sequence: TGTGCCAGCAGCCCTCTCGGGACTCAGAGCTCCTACGAGCAGTACTTC. The chain carries TRBV9 and TRBJ2-7, with D perhaps TRBD2 (6 bases). The CDR3 is 16 amino acids. Looked up from germline, CDR1 is SGDLS and CDR2 is YYNGEE. V lost 4 bases and J lost 0, with 17 bases in between. Using reference TRBV9 and TRBJ2-7 for the parts outside the CDR3, the full variable domain is DSGVTQTPKHLITATGQRVTLRCSPRSGDLSVYWYQQSLDQGLQFLIQYYNGEERAKGNILERFSAQQFPDLHSELNLSSLELGDSALYFCASSPLGTQSSYEQYFGPGTRLTVT.

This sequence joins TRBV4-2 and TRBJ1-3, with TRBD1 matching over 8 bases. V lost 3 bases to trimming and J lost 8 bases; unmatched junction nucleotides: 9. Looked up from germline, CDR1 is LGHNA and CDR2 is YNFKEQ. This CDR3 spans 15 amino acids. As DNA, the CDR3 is TGTGCCAGCAGCCAGCAGGCAGGGGGCCCCGACACCATATATTTT. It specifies CASSQQAGGPDTIYF.

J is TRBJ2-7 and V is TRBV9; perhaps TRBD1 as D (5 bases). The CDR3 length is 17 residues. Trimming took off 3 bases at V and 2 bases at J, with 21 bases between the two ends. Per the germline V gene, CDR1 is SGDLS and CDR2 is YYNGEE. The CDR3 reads CASSAQESSFSTYEQYF. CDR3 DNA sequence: TGTGCCAGCAGCGCACAGGAGTCCTCTTTTTCTACCTACGAGCAGTACTTC.

CDR3 DNA sequence: TGTGCCAGCAGCCAAGGGGACACTGGCTACACCTTC. Its protein is CASSQGDTGYTF. V gene TRBV3-1 (or the pseudogene TRBV3-2) combines with J gene TRBJ1-2; a possible D gene is TRBD1 (6 bases). The length of the CDR3 is 12 residues. Per germline, CDR1 LGHDT and CDR2 YNNKEL (reference sequence). V was clipped by 1 base and J by 7 bases, with 7 bases between them.

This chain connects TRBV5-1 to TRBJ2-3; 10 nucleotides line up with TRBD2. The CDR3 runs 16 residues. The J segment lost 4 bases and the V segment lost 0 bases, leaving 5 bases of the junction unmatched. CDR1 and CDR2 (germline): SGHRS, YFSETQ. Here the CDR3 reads CASSLVSSGSPDTQYF. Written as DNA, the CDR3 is TGCGCCAGCAGCTTGGTGTCTAGCGGGAGCCCAGATACGCAGTATTTT.

The CDR3 region is CASSYDRGNGYTF. The CDR3 bases are TGTGCCAGCAGTTACGACAGGGGGAATGGCTACACCTTC. The genes are TRBV6-5 and TRBJ1-2, with 9 bases aligning to TRBD1. Germline-derived CDR1 and CDR2 are MNHEY and SVGAGI. The V and J ends lost 2 bases and 6 bases, in that order; junction bases with no gene match: 1. The CDR3 totals 13 residues.